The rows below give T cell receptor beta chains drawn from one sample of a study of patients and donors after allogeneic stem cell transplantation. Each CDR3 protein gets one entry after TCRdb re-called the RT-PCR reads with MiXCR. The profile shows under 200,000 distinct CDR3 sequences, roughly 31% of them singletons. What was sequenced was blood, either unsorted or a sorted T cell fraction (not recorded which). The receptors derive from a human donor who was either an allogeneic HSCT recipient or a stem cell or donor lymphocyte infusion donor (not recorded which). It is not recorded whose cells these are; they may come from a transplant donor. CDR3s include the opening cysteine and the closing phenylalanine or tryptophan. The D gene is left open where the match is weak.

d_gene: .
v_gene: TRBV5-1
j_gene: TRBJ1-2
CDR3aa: CASSDDRGADYSRGYTF

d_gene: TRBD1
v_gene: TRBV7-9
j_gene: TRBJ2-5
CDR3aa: CASSSTGSETQYF

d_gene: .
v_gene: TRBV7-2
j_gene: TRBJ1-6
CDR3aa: CASSQDSYSPLHF

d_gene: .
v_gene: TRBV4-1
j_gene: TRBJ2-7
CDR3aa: CASSQAGHKNSYEQYF

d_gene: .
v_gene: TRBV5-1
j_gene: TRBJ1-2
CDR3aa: CASSLGVGWTYGYTF

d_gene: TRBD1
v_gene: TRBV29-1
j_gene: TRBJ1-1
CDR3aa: CSVGWQGESKAFF

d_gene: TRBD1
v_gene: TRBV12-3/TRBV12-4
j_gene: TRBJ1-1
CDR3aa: CASRRPGQGTEAFF

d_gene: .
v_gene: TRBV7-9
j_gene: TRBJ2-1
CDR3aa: CASSLGSYSSYNEQFF

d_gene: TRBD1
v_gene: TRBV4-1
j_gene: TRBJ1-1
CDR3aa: CASGETGMGTEAFF

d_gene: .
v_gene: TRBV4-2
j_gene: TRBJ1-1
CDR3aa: CASSQDRGNTEAFF

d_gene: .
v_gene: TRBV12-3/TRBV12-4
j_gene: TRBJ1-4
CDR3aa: CASSLRQGWEKLFF

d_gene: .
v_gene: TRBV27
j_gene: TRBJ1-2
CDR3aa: CASSLSVHYGYTF

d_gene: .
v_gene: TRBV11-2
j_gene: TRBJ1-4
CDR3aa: CASSLVAGATNEKLFF

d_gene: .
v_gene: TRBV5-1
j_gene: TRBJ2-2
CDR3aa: CASSLSTLGQTGELFF

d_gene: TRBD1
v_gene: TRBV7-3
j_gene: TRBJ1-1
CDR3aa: CASSMDRSGEAFF

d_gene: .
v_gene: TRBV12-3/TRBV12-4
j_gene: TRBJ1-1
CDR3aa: CASRLTRGANTEAFF

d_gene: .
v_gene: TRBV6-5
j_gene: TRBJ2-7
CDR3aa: CASSQGKGSYEQYF

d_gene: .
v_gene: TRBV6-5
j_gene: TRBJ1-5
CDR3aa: CASSYSVGGQPQHF

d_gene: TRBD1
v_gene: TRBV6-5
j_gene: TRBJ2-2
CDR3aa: CASSYSQGTPGELFF

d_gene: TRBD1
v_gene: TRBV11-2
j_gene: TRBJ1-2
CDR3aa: CASSQQQGNYGYTF

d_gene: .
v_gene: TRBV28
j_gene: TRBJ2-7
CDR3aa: CASSFSSGLGYEQYF

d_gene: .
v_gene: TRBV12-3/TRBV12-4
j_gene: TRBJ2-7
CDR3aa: CASLKEGNYEQYF